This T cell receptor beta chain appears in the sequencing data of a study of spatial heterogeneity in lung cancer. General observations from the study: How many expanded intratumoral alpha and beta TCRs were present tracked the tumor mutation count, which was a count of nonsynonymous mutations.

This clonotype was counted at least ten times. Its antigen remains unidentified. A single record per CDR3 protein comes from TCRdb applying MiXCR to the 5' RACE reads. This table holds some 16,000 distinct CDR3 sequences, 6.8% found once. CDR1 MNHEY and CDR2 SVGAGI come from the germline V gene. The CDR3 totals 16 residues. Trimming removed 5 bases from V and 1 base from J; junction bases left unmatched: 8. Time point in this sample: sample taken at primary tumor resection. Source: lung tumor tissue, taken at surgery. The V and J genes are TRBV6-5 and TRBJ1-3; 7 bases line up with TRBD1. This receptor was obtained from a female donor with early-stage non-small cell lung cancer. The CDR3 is CASSSPTGWSGNTIYF. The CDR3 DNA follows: TGTGCCAGCAGTAGCCCGACAGGGTGGTCTGGAAACACCATATATTTT.